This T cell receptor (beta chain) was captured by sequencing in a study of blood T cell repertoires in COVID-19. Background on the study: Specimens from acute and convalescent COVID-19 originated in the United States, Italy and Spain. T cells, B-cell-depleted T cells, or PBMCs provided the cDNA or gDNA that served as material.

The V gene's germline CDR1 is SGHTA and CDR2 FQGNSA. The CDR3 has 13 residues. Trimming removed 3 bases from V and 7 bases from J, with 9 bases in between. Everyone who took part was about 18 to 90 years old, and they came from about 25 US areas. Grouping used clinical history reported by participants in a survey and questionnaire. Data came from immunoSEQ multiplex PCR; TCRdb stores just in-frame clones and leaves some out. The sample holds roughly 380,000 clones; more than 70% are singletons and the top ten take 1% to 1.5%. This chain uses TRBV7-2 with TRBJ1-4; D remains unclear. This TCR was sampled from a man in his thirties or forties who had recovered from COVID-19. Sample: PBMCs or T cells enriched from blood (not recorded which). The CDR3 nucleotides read TGTGCCAGCAGCTTCGGAGGAGCTGAAAAACTGTTTTTT. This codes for CASSFGGAEKLFF.